These T cell receptor beta chains were read from a single sample in a study of graft-versus-host responses after intestinal transplantation. This table comes from immunoSEQ multiplex PCR, and its TCRdb copy is limited to in-frame clones, with some not included. The table includes 75,000 to 100,000 clones, 90% detected once. The source material was PBMCs, sampled 453 days after intestinal transplant. Receptors originate from a human patient who received an intestinal transplant, so some T cells may come from the graft donor. The CDR3 runs from the conserved cysteine through the conserved F or W. The D gene is left open where the match is weak. Size is stated for part of the rows, as once, few or many counts, or as a class when the clone is expanded.

NA,TRBJ2-3,NA,TRBV9,TGTGCCAGCAGCGTAGCAGGTAGCGTAACAGATACGCAGTATTTT,CASSVAGSVTDTQYF
NA,TRBJ2-3,once,TRBV4-1,TGCGCCAGCAGCCAAGATGAGGGGGGGCGACCCTCACATCCAGATACGCAGTATTTT,CASSQDEGGRPSHPDTQYF
TRBD2,TRBJ2-7,once,TRBV9,TGTGCCAGCAGCCCCCAGGGGCTAGCGGGGGCCGAGCAGTACTTC,CASSPQGLAGAEQYF
NA,TRBJ2-5,NA,TRBV7-3,TGTGCCAGCAGCTTAACGGGGGGCTCGGAGACCCAGTACTTC,CASSLTGGSETQYF
NA,TRBJ2-7,NA,TRBV10-3,TGTGCCATCAGGGACAGCAACTCCTACGAGCAGTACTTC,CAIRDSNSYEQYF
NA,TRBJ2-7,NA,TRBV9,TGTGCCAGCAGCCCCCGTGTGGTAGGCTACGAGCAGTACTTC,CASSPRVVGYEQYF
NA,TRBJ1-1,NA,TRBV14,TGTGCCAGCAGCCAAGCCCTTGGGGGGTACACTGAAGCTTTCTTT,CASSQALGGYTEAFF
NA,TRBJ1-1,NA,TRBV13,TGTGCCAGCAGATGGGCAGGGCGACTGGGAGACACTGAAGCTTTCTTT,CASRWAGRLGDTEAFF
NA,TRBJ2-3,NA,TRBV27,TGTGCCAGCAGTTTAGGTGGGACGCAGTATTTT,CASSLGGTQYF
NA,TRBJ1-5,NA,TRBV4-1,TGCGCCAGCAGCCCAATACACCTTAGCAATCAGCCCCAGCATTTT,CASSPIHLSNQPQHF
TRBD1,TRBJ1-1,NA,TRBV4-1,TGCGCCAGCAGCCCGGGACAGGGTTTCACTGAAGCTTTCTTT,CASSPGQGFTEAFF
NA,TRBJ2-7,once,TRBV11-3,TGTGCCAGCAGCCCCGGACTGGTCTACGAGCAGTACTTC,CASSPGLVYEQYF
TRBD1,TRBJ2-7,NA,TRBV5-8,TGTGCCAGCAGAACAGGGGTCGAGCAGTACTTC,CASRTGVEQYF
NA,TRBJ2-7,once,TRBV6-6,TGTGCCAGCAGTTACGTCGGGGGCCCCCTCGAGCAGTACTTC,CASSYVGGPLEQYF
NA,TRBJ2-1,NA,TRBV21-1,TGTGCCAGCGGAAAGACCGGGACTAGCGGGACCAGCTCCTACAATGAGCAGTTCTTC,CASGKTGTSGTSSYNEQFF
TRBD1,TRBJ1-1,NA,TRBV7-3,TGTGCCAGCAGCTCAGGACAGGGTACTGAAGCTTTCTTT,CASSSGQGTEAFF
NA,TRBJ2-2,NA,TRBV25-1,TGTGCCAGCAGTTCCCCGGACTGGTCGGGCACCGGGGAGCTGTTTTTT,CASSSPDWSGTGELFF